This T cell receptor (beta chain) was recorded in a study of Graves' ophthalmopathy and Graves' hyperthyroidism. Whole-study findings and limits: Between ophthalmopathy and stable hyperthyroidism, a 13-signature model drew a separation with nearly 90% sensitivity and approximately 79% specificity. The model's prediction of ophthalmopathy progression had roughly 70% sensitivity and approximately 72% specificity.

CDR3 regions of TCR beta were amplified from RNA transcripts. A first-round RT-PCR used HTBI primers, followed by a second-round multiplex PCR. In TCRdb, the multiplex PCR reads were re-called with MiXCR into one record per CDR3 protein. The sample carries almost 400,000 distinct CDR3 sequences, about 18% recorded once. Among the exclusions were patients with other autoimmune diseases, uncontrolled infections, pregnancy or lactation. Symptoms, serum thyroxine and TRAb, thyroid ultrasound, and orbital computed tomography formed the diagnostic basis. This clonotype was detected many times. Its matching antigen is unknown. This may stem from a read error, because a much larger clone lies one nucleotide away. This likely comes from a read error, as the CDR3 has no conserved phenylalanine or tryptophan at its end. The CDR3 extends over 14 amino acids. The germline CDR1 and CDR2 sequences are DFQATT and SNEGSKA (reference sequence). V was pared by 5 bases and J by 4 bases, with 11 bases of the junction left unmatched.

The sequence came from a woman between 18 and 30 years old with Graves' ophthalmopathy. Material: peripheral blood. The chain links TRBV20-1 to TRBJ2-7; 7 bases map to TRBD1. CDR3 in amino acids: CSAPTGTDFYEQYL. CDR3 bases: TGCAGTGCTCCAACCGGGACAGACTTTTACGAGCAGTACCTC.